The entry that follows covers one TCR beta chain sequence. Its antigen is not known. Germline lookup yields CDR1 MDHEN and CDR2 SYDVKM. Trimming pared 7 bases from V and 6 bases from J, leaving 19 bases between. This CDR3 is 15 amino acids long. Samples came from axillary lymph nodes draining the breast cancer. The data belong to a study of breast tumors, draining lymph nodes, adjacent tissues. Study conclusions and caveats: The data were judged consistent with most tumor T cells coming from lymph node and expanding in tumor.

TCRdb re-derived calls from the multiplex PCR reads in MiXCR, one entry per CDR3 protein. The table records some 170,000 distinct CDR3 sequences, roughly 35% of them present only once. The receptor was isolated from a female donor with breast cancer. Some clones in this sample may be carry-over from other donors' samples. The specimen sequenced was axillary lymph node tissue. V is TRBV28 and J is TRBJ1-5, with a weak D call TRBD1 (5 bases). The CDR3 DNA reads as TGTGCCAGCACCTCTCTTCTACAGGTAGCTCAGCCCCAGCATTTT. Translated, it gives CASTSLLQVAQPQHF.